This TCR beta chain emerged from a study of shared clonotypes between healthy human individuals. About the study: Per-donor plates numbered three CD4 naive, three CD4 memory, two CD8 naive and one CD8 memory. Study outcomes and limitations: Larger estimated richness was generally recorded for naive subsets relative to memory subsets. Clonotypes which were not shared had lower generation probabilities than clonotypes that all four donors shared. What rarefaction showed was incomplete sorted-subset sequencing despite large depth.

CDR3 length: 16 amino acids. The V and J ends lost 1 base and 6 bases respectively, with 15 bases between them. Germline V CDR1 and CDR2: MGHRA, YSYEKL. Selected positively for CCR7 and CD45RO-negative, naive CD8 cells excluded terminally differentiated effector memory CD45RA+ cells. For this clone: As yet, its antigen is unknown.

TCRdb keeps only in-frame clones here, not all; method: immunoSEQ multiplex PCR. The table lists about 870,000 clones, 90% to 95% of them singletons, with under 30% in the top ten. Sample: naive CD8+ T cells sorted from blood. This sequence joins TRBV4-1 and TRBJ2-2; maybe TRBD1 (6 bases). This TCR came from a man aged 25 to 40 in good health. CDR3 amino acids: CASSQAPGERAGELFF. CDR3 nucleotide sequence: TGCGCCAGCAGCCAAGCCCCAGGGGAGCGTGCCGGGGAGCTGTTTTTT.